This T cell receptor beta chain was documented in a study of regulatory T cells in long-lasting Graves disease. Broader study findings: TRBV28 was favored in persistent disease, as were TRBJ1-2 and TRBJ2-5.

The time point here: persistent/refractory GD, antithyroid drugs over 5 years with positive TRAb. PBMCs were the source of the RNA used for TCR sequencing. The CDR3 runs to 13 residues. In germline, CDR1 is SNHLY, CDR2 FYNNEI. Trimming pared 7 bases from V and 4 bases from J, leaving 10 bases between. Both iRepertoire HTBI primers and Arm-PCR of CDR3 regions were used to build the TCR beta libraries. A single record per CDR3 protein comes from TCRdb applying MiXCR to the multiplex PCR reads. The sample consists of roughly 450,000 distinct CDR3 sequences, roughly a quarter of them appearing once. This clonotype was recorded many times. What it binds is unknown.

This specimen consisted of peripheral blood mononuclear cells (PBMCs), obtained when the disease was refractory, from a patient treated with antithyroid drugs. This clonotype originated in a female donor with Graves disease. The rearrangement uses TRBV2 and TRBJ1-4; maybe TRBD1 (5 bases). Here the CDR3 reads CASKQDFNEKLFF. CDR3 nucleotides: TGTGCCAGCAAACAGGATTTTAATGAAAAACTGTTTTTT.